This TCR beta chain was documented in a study of blood T cell repertoires in COVID-19. Study-wide context: Acute-phase and convalescent COVID-19 samples originated in the United States, Italy and Spain.

Across 20 to 25 US areas, participants ranged in age from about 18 to 89 years. Authors' data handling: Amplification of reference gene primers was used by the study to estimate nucleated cell counts. The method was immunoSEQ multiplex PCR; TCRdb's version includes in-frame clones alone and lacks a portion of them. Clonal size and the V and J genes are those of that table, whereas D and trimming came from the DNA. The sample shows about 180,000 clones, roughly 86% of them seen only once. From germline, CDR1 is SEHNR and CDR2 FQNEAQ (reference sequence). The V end was cut by 3 bases, the J end by 2 bases, with 9 bases between. CDR3 length: 14 residues.

Sequencing was performed on PBMCs or T cells enriched from blood (not recorded which). The receptor was isolated from a woman in her 30s who had recovered from COVID-19. The chain combines TRBV7-9 with TRBJ2-3, with D possibly being TRBD1 (5 bases). CDR3 sequence (DNA): TGTGCCAGCAGCTTGGGGCGAAACACAGATACGCAGTATTTT. It encodes CASSLGRNTDTQYF.